Listed below are T cell receptor beta chains from one sample, sequenced in a study of T-cell reconstitution after alpha-beta-depleted transplantation in children. TCRdb redid the calling of the PCR reads with MiXCR, one entry per CDR3 protein. The sample contains around 530,000 distinct CDR3 sequences, 32% of which appear only once. Sequenced material: PBMCs from the stem cell graft donor, taken from the stem cell graft. The receptors shown here come from a human donor who donated a stem cell graft to a child with aplastic anemia. Each CDR3 is given with its conserved first and last residue. The order of the fields is clone size, J gene, V gene, D gene, CDR3 DNA, CDR3 protein. The D gene is left open where the match is weak. Clone sizes are given selectively: once, few, many, or a class where the clone is expanded.

>-|TRBJ2-5|TRBV19|-
TGTGCCAATAGTATTAAGGAGACCCAGTACTTC
CANSIKETQYF
>-|TRBJ2-1|TRBV20-1|TRBD2
TGCAGTGCTAGCTATGGGACTAGTGGAGCCAATGAGCAGTTCTTC
CSASYGTSGANEQFF
>-|TRBJ2-1|TRBV4-3|-
TGCGCCAGCAGCCAAGATCTGATCAATGAGCAGTTCTTC
CASSQDLINEQFF
>few|TRBJ2-1|TRBV4-2|TRBD2
TGTGCCAGCAGCCCTCGAAGGACTAGCGGGACAAATGAGCAGTTCTTC
CASSPRRTSGTNEQFF
>-|TRBJ1-2|TRBV30|-
TGTGCCTGGAGTTCTACACCCCGTCGGACCTATGGCTACACCTTC
CAWSSTPRRTYGYTF
>few|TRBJ2-2|TRBV7-3|TRBD1
TGTGCCAGCAGCTTTGTTCCGGGACAGGGGTCTTCCGGGGAGCTGTTTTTT
CASSFVPGQGSSGELFF
>-|TRBJ2-3|TRBV6-2/TRBV6-3|TRBD2
TGTGCCAGCAGTGACGGACTAGCGGGAGTTTCGAAAGATACGCAGTATTTT
CASSDGLAGVSKDTQYF
>few|TRBJ2-5|TRBV6-1|TRBD2
TGTGCCAGCAGTGATGCCTTAGCGGGGCAAGAGACCCAGTACTTC
CASSDALAGQETQYF
>few|TRBJ2-3|TRBV27|-
TGTGCCAGCAATTGGGGGGGCAGCACAGATACGCAGTATTTT
CASNWGGSTDTQYF
>once|TRBJ2-3|TRBV3-1|-
TGTGCCAGCAGCCGCCCCAGCGGCCCCACAGATACGCAGTATTTT
CASSRPSGPTDTQYF
>many|TRBJ1-4|TRBV29-1|TRBD1
TGCAGCGTTCTCCCGACAGGGGGCTTGACTAATGAAAAACTGTTTTTT
CSVLPTGGLTNEKLFF
>-|TRBJ2-4|TRBV6-2/TRBV6-3|-
TGTGCCAGCAGTACCCTAATGGACGGGCTAGCCAAAAACATTCAGTACTTC
CASSTLMDGLAKNIQYF
>few|TRBJ1-2|TRBV9|TRBD1
TGTGCCAGCAGCGCGGGACAGGGAGGACGGCAGAATGGCTACACCTTC
CASSAGQGGRQNGYTF
>many|TRBJ1-1|TRBV9|TRBD1
TGTGCCAGCAGCGGAGAACAGGGGGCTCAACTCCTTTTTTTT
CASSGEQGAQLLFF
>-|TRBJ2-1|TRBV29-1|TRBD2
TGCAGCGTTGAAAGGGCGGGAGAATCCTACAATGAGCAGTTCTTC
CSVERAGESYNEQFF
>-|TRBJ2-1|TRBV27|-
TGTGCCAGCAGTTTACCCCGTAGGGATGAGCAGTTCTTC
CASSLPRRDEQFF
>-|TRBJ2-7|TRBV20-1|-
TGCAGTGCTAGAGACGGGGGCGCAAGGCAGTACTTC
CSARDGGARQYF
>-|TRBJ2-1|TRBV18|-
TGTGCCAGCTCAGCGGTCTCCCCGTTTAATGAGCAGTTCTTC
CASSAVSPFNEQFF
>-|TRBJ2-7|TRBV18|-
TGTGCCAGCTCACCACCCGTCCACATCCACCACGAGCAGTACTTC
CASSPPVHIHHEQYF
>-|TRBJ1-2|TRBV19|TRBD1
TGTGCCAGTAGCCCCCGGGGACAGGGGGATGGCTACACCTTC
CASSPRGQGDGYTF
>-|TRBJ2-3|TRBV5-5|-
TGTGCCAGCAGCCGACAGGACTTAACAGATACGCAGTATTTT
CASSRQDLTDTQYF
>few|TRBJ2-7|TRBV6-5|TRBD1
TGTGCCAGCAGGTACACTAAACAGGGGGCCTACGAGCAGTACTTC
CASRYTKQGAYEQYF
>few|TRBJ2-2|TRBV6-2/TRBV6-3|TRBD2
TGTGCCAGCAGTTACTCGAGGGGACTAGCGGGAGTACGGAACACCGGGGAGCTGTTTTTT
CASSYSRGLAGVRNTGELFF
>-|TRBJ2-4|TRBV12-3/TRBV12-4|-
TGTGCCAGCAGTTTTCGGTTAACGGTAGCCAAAAACATTCAGTACTTC
CASSFRLTVAKNIQYF
>many|TRBJ1-6|TRBV12-3/TRBV12-4|TRBD1
TGTGCCAGCAGTTTCAACACAGGGGCGGATTCACCCCTCCACTTT
CASSFNTGADSPLHF
>-|TRBJ1-2|TRBV4-3|TRBD1
TGCGCCAGCAGCCAGGACAGGGTATTCGGCTACACCTTC
CASSQDRVFGYTF
>few|TRBJ2-1|TRBV12-3/TRBV12-4|-
TGTGCCAGCAGCGCGGGATTATATTATGAGCAGTTCTTC
CASSAGLYYEQFF
>-|TRBJ1-1|TRBV9|-
TGTGCCAGCAGCGGAGACCCGTCGGTCGAGAACACTGAAGCTTTCTTT
CASSGDPSVENTEAFF
>few|TRBJ1-1|TRBV12-3/TRBV12-4|-
TGTGCCAGCAGTTTAGGGGGCGGCAGGAACACTGAAGCTTTCTTT
CASSLGGGRNTEAFF
>-|TRBJ2-3|TRBV12-3/TRBV12-4|TRBD2
TGTGCCAGCAGAGCGACTAGCGGGGCAGATACGCAGTATTTT
CASRATSGADTQYF
>few|TRBJ2-7|TRBV12-3/TRBV12-4|-
TGTGCCAGCAGTTTGGGTCCCCGGTACGAGCAGTACTTC
CASSLGPRYEQYF
>-|TRBJ2-1|TRBV3-1|TRBD2
TGTGCCAGCAGCCTCTCTCCGACTAGCGGGGACAATGAGCAGTTCTTC
CASSLSPTSGDNEQFF
>-|TRBJ1-3|TRBV27|-
TGTGCCAGCAGCGACAGGAGCTCTGGAAACACCATATATTTT
CASSDRSSGNTIYF
>-|TRBJ1-3|TRBV5-1|-
TGCGCCAGCAGCTTACAGACAGGTGGAAACACCATATATTTT
CASSLQTGGNTIYF
>few|TRBJ2-2|TRBV20-1|-
TGCAGTGCTAGAGCAAAGTCCGCCATGAACACCGGGGAGCTGTTTTTT
CSARAKSAMNTGELFF
>many|TRBJ1-1|TRBV20-1|-
TGCAGTGCTAGTCCGGGGCCTGAAGCTTTCTTT
CSASPGPEAFF
>few|TRBJ1-1|TRBV29-1|-
TGCAGCGTTGGGGTTCAGGTGAACGCTGAAGCTTTCTTT
CSVGVQVNAEAFF
>-|TRBJ1-1|TRBV29-1|TRBD1
TGCAGCGTCCCGGGACAGGTCCCGGCCACTGAAGCTTTCTTT
CSVPGQVPATEAFF
>few|TRBJ1-2|TRBV18|-
TGTGCCAGCTCACCCGACAGGACTCTTTATGGCTACACCTTC
CASSPDRTLYGYTF
>-|TRBJ2-7|TRBV4-3|TRBD2
TGCGCCAGCAGCCAAGAGACAGCGGGAGATCGGGTCCCCTACGAGCAGTACTTC
CASSQETAGDRVPYEQYF
>-|TRBJ2-1|TRBV9|TRBD2
TGTGCCAGCAGCGCCGGGACTAGCGGATCCTCCTACAATGAGCAGTTCTTC
CASSAGTSGSSYNEQFF